The clone carrying this T cell receptor (beta chain) has ten or more counts. The antigen is not known. The sample belongs to a study of tumor and adjacent non-tumor tissue in lung cancer. The library came from three nested PCR rounds adapted from ARM-PCR protocols. MiXCR was run by TCRdb on the multiplex PCR reads, yielding one entry per CDR3 protein. The sample records 60,000 to 90,000 distinct CDR3 sequences, around 70% being singletons. The template was RNA from unsorted bulk tissue. This non-tumor lung sample came from over 3 cm beyond the tumor edge. Between August and November 2014, newly diagnosed, chemotherapy-naive lung cancer patients underwent thoracic surgery in China. The germline V and J ends were trimmed by 5 bases and 0 bases, with 7 bases remaining between them. Germline V CDR1 and CDR2: SGHDN, FVKESK. CDR3 size: 13 residues. Findings of the study overall: Tumor tissue had significantly higher TCR diversity than normal lung. Top 100 clones took a larger repertoire share in normal lung.

The chain is built from TRBV14 and TRBJ1-1; D is uncertain. The sample comprised distant non-tumor lung tissue. This sequence was found in a woman between 50 and 59 years old with non-small cell lung cancer. CDR3 nucleotides: TGTGCCAGCAGCGAGGGATTGAACACTGAAGCTTTCTTT. This translates into CASSEGLNTEAFF.